The rows below give T cell receptor beta chains drawn from one sample of a study of T cells in localized non-small cell lung cancer. Repertoires were generated with immunoSEQ multiplex PCR, while TCRdb's copy carries only in-frame clones and drops some. The table shows about 59,000 clones, with approximately 90% occurring only once. Source: peripheral blood, taken before any cancer treatment. The receptors shown here come from a man between 40 and 70 years old with stage I squamous cell lung carcinoma. Each CDR3 is given with its conserved first and last residue. D genes are given only for firm matches. Clone size is given for some rows only: seen once, a few or many times, or a class if the clone is expanded.

v_call	cdr3_length	d_call	j_call	clone_size	cdr3_nt	cdr3_aa
TRBV28	16	TRBD1	TRBJ1-2	-	TGTGCCAGCAGTTCAACCGGGACAGAAAAGTACTATGGCTACACCTTC	CASSSTGTEKYYGYTF
TRBV5-6	14	TRBD2	TRBJ2-1	few	TGTGCCAGCAAAGCGGGAGTCGCCTACAATGAGCAGTTCTTC	CASKAGVAYNEQFF
TRBV28	15	-	TRBJ2-7	-	TGTGCCAGCAGCCCCCGAATTGGGAGCTCCTACGAGCAGTACTTC	CASSPRIGSSYEQYF
TRBV7-9	18	-	TRBJ1-4	once	TGTGCCAGCAGCTTAGGTCTGGGCGGAGGAACAACTAATGAAAAACTGTTTTTT	CASSLGLGGGTTNEKLFF
TRBV19	13	TRBD1	TRBJ1-5	few	TGTGCCAGTAGTAGCAGGGGGAATCAGCCCCAGCATTTT	CASSSRGNQPQHF
TRBV5-1	14	TRBD1	TRBJ2-7	-	TGCGCCAGCAGCTCGTCCGGGACAGTGGACGAGCAGTACTTC	CASSSSGTVDEQYF
TRBV19	14	-	TRBJ1-2	-	TGTGCCAGTAGCGAGGGGAGCGATAACTATGGCTACACCTTC	CASSEGSDNYGYTF
TRBV27	13	-	TRBJ2-7	once	TGTGCCAGCAGTTTCTCGGGGGCCTACGAGCAGTACTTC	CASSFSGAYEQYF
TRBV30	17	-	TRBJ2-2	once	TGTGCCTGGAGTGTACGACTAGGACTCCGGGGCCGCGAGGGGCTGTTTTTT	CAWSVRLGLRGREGLFF
TRBV19	13	-	TRBJ2-3	-	TGTGCCAGTAGTATAGGTAGGATGGATACGCAGTATTTT	CASSIGRMDTQYF
TRBV5-8	17	-	TRBJ2-5	once	TGTGCCAGCAGCTTTTCAGGGACCGCAACTGGGCATGAGACCCAGTACTTC	CASSFSGTATGHETQYF
TRBV4-2	16	TRBD1	TRBJ2-7	-	TGTGCCAGCAGCCAAATGCCGGGACAGGGGTTCGGGGAGCAGTACTTC	CASSQMPGQGFGEQYF
TRBV6-5	13	-	TRBJ1-2	-	TGTGCCAGCAGTTCCGGGACTCTCGGTGGCTACACCTTC	CASSSGTLGGYTF
TRBV15	20	TRBD1	TRBJ2-6	-	TGTGCCACCAGCACGCCCCCCACAGGGGGCGGCCTCTCTGGGGCCAACGTCCTGACTTTC	CATSTPPTGGGLSGANVLTF
TRBV7-3	15	TRBD2	TRBJ2-1	-	TGTGCCAGCAGCTTAGGGGGACTAGCTCTCAATGAGCAGTTCTTC	CASSLGGLALNEQFF